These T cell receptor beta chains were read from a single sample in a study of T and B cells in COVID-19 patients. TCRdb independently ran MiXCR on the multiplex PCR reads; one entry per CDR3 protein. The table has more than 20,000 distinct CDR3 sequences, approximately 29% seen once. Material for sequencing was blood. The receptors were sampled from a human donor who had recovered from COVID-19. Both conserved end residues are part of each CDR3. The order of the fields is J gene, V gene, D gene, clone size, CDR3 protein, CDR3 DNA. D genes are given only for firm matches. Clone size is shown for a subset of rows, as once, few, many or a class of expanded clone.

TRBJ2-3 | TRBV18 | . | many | CASSPEEETQYF | TGTGCCAGCTCACCAGAGGAAGAGACGCAGTATTTT
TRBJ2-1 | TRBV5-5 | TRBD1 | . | CASRVRTGHNEQFF | TGTGCCAGCAGAGTTCGGACAGGCCACAATGAGCAGTTCTTC
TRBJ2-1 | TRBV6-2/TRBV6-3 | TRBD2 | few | CASIGRERVNEQFF | TGTGCCAGCATCGGGAGGGAGAGGGTCAATGAGCAGTTCTTC
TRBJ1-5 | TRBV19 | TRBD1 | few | CASSIGRTGVHQPQHF | TGTGCCAGTAGTATAGGTCGGACAGGAGTTCATCAGCCCCAGCATTTT
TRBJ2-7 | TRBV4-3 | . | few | CASSQEADSYEQYF | TGCGCCAGCAGCCAAGAAGCCGATTCCTACGAGCAGTACTTC
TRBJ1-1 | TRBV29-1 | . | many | CSVEKGLNTEAFF | TGCAGCGTTGAAAAAGGGCTGAACACTGAAGCTTTCTTT
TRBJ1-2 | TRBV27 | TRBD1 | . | CASRTGGVGYTF | TGTGCCAGCAGAACAGGGGGCGTAGGCTACACCTTC
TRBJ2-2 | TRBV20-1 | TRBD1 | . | CSASGGQGFTGELFF | TGCAGTGCTAGCGGGGGACAGGGGTTTACCGGGGAGCTGTTTTTT
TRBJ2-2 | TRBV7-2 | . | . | CASSRVGTVRDGELFF | TGTGCCAGCAGCCGCGTCGGGACTGTACGTGACGGGGAGCTGTTTTTT
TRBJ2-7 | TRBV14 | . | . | CASSHSGPDSEQYF | TGTGCCAGCAGCCACTCCGGGCCCGACTCCGAGCAGTACTTC
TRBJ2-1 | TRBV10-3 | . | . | CAISDGQGSYNEQFF | TGTGCCATCAGTGACGGGCAGGGGTCCTACAATGAGCAGTTCTTC
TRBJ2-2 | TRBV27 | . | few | CASSLDTGELFF | TGTGCCAGCAGTCTAGACACCGGGGAGCTGTTTTTT